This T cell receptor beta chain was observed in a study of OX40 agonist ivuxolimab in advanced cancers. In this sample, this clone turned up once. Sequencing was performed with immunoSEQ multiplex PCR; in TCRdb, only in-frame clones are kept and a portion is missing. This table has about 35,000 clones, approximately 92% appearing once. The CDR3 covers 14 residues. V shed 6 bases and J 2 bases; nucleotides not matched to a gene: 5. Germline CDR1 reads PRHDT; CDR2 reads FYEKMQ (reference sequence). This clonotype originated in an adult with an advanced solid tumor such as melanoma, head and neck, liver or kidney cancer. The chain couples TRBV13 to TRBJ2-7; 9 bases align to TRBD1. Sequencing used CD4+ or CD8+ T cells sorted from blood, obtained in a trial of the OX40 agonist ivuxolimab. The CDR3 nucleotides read TGTGCCAGCAGACGCGGACAGGGGACCTACGAGCAGTACTTC. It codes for CASRRGQGTYEQYF.